The clone carrying this T cell receptor beta chain was seen a single time. Each sample had at least 6 million PBMCs isolated. This sample stems from a study of blood T cells in healthy people across ages. Background on the study: When template switching was applied, about one barcoded beta molecule was captured per two T cells.

Using a J-beta primer mix together with a sample-barcoded 5' primer, a second PCR was run for about 6 to 12 cycles. Per sample, CDR3-containing paired-end reads numbered at least 2.5 million. TCRdb called the 5' RACE reads again in MiXCR, with one record for every CDR3 protein. In the table there are 1 million or so distinct CDR3 sequences, around 45% of which are singletons. The CDR3 is made up of 15 amino acids. V was pared by 6 bases and J by 4 bases, with 16 bases between. The germline CDR1 and CDR2 sequences are SGHDT and YYEEEE. This clonotype was obtained from a woman between 55 and 75 years old in good health. Sequences were obtained from blood. The chain recombines TRBV5-6 with TRBJ2-2; no clear D gene. CDR3 loop: CASTLSPVLTGELFF. The DNA for the CDR3 is TGTGCCAGCACCCTGTCCCCGGTTCTCACCGGGGAGCTGTTTTTT.